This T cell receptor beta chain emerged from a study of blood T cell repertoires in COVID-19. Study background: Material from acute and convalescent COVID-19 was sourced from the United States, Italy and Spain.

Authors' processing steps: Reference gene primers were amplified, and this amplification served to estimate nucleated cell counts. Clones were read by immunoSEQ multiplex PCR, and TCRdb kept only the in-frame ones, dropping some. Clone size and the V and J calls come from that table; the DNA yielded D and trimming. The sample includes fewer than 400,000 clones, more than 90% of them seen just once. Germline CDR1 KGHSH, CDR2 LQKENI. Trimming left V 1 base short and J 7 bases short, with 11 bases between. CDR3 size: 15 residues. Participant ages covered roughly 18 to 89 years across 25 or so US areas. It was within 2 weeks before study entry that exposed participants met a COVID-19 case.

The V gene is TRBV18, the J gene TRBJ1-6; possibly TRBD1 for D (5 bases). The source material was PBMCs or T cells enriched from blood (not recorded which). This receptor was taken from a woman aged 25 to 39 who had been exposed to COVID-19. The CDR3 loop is CASSPLAGNNSPLHF. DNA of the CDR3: TGTGCCAGCTCACCACTGGCAGGGAACAATTCACCCCTCCACTTT.